This T cell receptor (beta chain) is drawn from a study of T-cell memory formation after mild COVID-19. Each CDR3 protein gets one entry after TCRdb re-called the 5' RACE reads with MiXCR. The profile shows 75,000 to 90,000 distinct CDR3 sequences, approximately 14% of them singletons. The CDR3 is 13 amino acids. V shed 4 bases, J shed 7 bases, and the junction held 3 bases outside the gene matches. Germline loops: CDR1 SGHDT, CDR2 YYEEEE. The source is an adult woman who had mild COVID-19 (a few samples of this study predate the infection). Cell type and time point are not known. The rearrangement uses TRBV5-6 and TRBJ2-1; 9 nucleotides line up with TRBD1. Sequencing input: PBMCs or a T cell subset sorted from them (not recorded which). CDR3: CASSPGTGNEQFF. CDR3 nucleotide sequence: TGTGCCAGCAGCCCGGGGACAGGGAATGAGCAGTTCTTC.